This TCR beta chain was sequenced for a study of blood T cells in healthy people across ages. A second PCR, run for roughly 7 to 11 cycles, used a sample-barcoded 5' primer plus a J-beta primer mix. TCRdb ran MiXCR on the 5' RACE reads and lists one entry per CDR3 protein. The table records 650,000 to 1,000,000 distinct CDR3 sequences, about 46% of them present only once. The individuals who served as donors were healthy Caucasians living in Russia, aged roughly 6 to 90. The draw of peripheral blood yielded ten milliliters from each donor. Study findings and constraints: Age advanced and TCR beta diversity per million T cells fell, roughly linearly.

The V and J ends lost 0 bases and 0 bases, in that order; junction bases with no gene match: 5. The CDR3 covers 17 residues. The germline CDR1 and CDR2 sequences are LGHNA and YSLEER. With regard to this clonotype: Its antigen is unknown.

The sequenced sample was blood. This TCR came from a man of 80 years or more in good health. V and J are TRBV4-3 and TRBJ2-3; 8 nucleotides match TRBD2. The CDR3 DNA sequence: TGCGCCAGCAGCCAAGATATCGCGGGGGGAAGCACAGATACGCAGTATTTT. Translated: CASSQDIAGGSTDTQYF.